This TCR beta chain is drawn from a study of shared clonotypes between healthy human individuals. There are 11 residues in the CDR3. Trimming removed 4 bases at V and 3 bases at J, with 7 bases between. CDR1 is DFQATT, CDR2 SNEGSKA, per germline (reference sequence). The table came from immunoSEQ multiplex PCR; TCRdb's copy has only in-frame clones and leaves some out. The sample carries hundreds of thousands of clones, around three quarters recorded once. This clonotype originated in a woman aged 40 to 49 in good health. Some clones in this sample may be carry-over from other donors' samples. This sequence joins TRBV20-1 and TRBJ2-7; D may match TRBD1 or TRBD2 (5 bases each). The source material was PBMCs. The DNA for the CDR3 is TGCAGTGCTATGGGGGACTACGAGCAGTACTTC. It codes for CSAMGDYEQYF.